This T cell receptor (beta chain) is drawn from a study of T cells in narcolepsy. Background on the study: Donors had narcolepsy type 1 or type 2, or were healthy controls. General observations from the study: Healthy controls reportedly lacked the autoreactive clonotypes serially found in patients' blood. No autoreactive T cell clone sequences appeared in some memory CD4+ repertoires.

On this clone itself: Its antigen is unidentified. An end of the junction differs from the germline gene, which may be a read error.

This CDR3 has 13 residues. Germline values: CDR1 SQVTM, CDR2 ANQGSEA. The method was immunoSEQ multiplex PCR; TCRdb's version includes in-frame clones alone and lacks a portion of them. The sample holds about 32,000 clones, under 85% seen once. Sequencing used memory (CD45RA-) CD4+ T cells from blood. The rearrangement links TRBV29-1 to TRBJ1-1, with 7 bases matching TRBD1. The receptor's source is a human donor in good health. The CDR3 here is CCVARTGGTEAFF. The CDR3 DNA reads TGCTGCGTTGCTAGGACAGGAGGCACTGAAGCTTTCTTT.